This T cell receptor (beta chain) appears in the sequencing data of a study of vaccination effects on CD4 cells after COVID-19. The J segment lost 4 bases and the V segment lost 3 bases, leaving 8 bases of the junction unmatched. CDR3 length equals 16 residues. Germline assignment: CDR1 LGHNT and CDR2 FRNRAP. ViraFEST assay sequencing came after antigen-specific CD4+ T cells were expanded with viral peptide pools. Isolating CD4+ T cells followed more than 9 days of culture. A PCR test confirmed that the person had SARS-CoV-2 infection between March and December 2020. Some clones are missing from TCRdb's copy, which holds only in-frame ones; the method was immunoSEQ multiplex PCR. The sample yields some 40,000 clones, about 78% seen once. A note on this clone: Its antigen is unidentified.

The rearrangement links TRBV12-5 to TRBJ1-1; 10 bases agree with TRBD1. The starting material was CD4+ T cells from PBMCs cultured with HCoV-NL63 spike peptides, obtained before COVID-19 vaccination. The origin of this receptor is a human donor who had a prior SARS-CoV-2 infection. Written as DNA, the CDR3 is TGTGCTAGTGGTTTCACGGGACAGGGGAGGGCCACTGAAGCTTTCTTT. This translates into CASGFTGQGRATEAFF.